One and the same sample provided the 19 T cell receptor beta chains below, sequenced in a study of beta chain features in type 1 diabetes. Findings of the study overall: When Type 1 diabetes patients were examined, their TCRB CDR3s proved moderately but significantly shorter in all four CD4+ subsets.

The whole isolated RNA underwent reverse transcription, so sequencing captured expressed TCRB transcripts. Measured with immunoSEQ multiplex PCR; TCRdb has only the in-frame clones, and not every one. The sample contains a few hundred thousand clones, around 12% of which appear only once. Their recognized antigens are unknown. The sample consisted of naive CD4+ T cells from blood. The receptors derive from a woman between 18 and 30 years old with type 1 diabetes.

DNA for the CDR3: TGTGCCAGCAGCCCCGGGACTAGCAGGCTTCAGACCCAGTACTTC. This gives the protein CASSPGTSRLQTQYF. The chain carries TRBV27 and TRBJ2-5; TRBD2 aligns across 9 bases. The trim removed 6 bases at V and 6 bases at J, leaving 11 bases unmatched. This CDR3 is built from 15 residues. Germline V gene data show CDR1 as MNHEY and CDR2 as SMNVEV (reference sequence).

This clone was counted only a few times. The chain is built from TRBV9 and TRBJ2-2; 11 nucleotides line up with TRBD2. CDR1 and CDR2 (germline): SGDLS, YYNGEE. Unmatched junction bases numbered 13, after V lost 3 bases and J lost 6 bases. CDR3 length equals 18 residues. The CDR3 DNA follows: TGTGCCAGCAGCGAGAGGCCCCAAACTAGCGGGGGTGCCGGGGAGCTGTTTTTT. Its translation is CASSERPQTSGGAGELFF.

J is TRBJ2-5 and V is TRBV27, with TRBD2 matching 13 bases. Germline V CDR1 and CDR2: MNHEY, SMNVEV (reference sequence). Losses at the gene ends were 6 bases for V and 2 bases for J; bases not matched to a gene: 6. This CDR3 contains 16 residues. CDR3 protein: CASSRTSGGFQETQYF. DNA for the CDR3: TGTGCCAGCAGCCGGACTAGCGGGGGATTTCAAGAGACCCAGTACTTC.

This clone was counted between two and nine times. The chain recombines TRBV7-9 with TRBJ2-4, with D hard to call. This CDR3 is built from 16 residues. V shed 0 bases and J shed 0 bases, with 9 bases lying between them. The germline gives CDR1 SEHNR, CDR2 FQNEAQ (reference sequence). As DNA, the CDR3 is TGTGCCAGCAGCTTAGCGCTGGAGATAGCCAAAAACATTCAGTACTTC. This translates into CASSLALEIAKNIQYF.

The J gene is TRBJ2-1, the V gene TRBV5-1; a weak D match, TRBD2 (5 bases). Germline CDR1 is SGHRS and CDR2 is YFSETQ. The CDR3 extends over 13 amino acids. Trimming removed 8 bases from V and 8 bases from J, with 17 bases in between. DNA of the CDR3: TGCGCCAGTCTCCCAGACCACGGGGATGAGCAGTTCTTC. Translated: CASLPDHGDEQFF.

J is TRBJ2-7 and V is TRBV7-9; the D gene is possibly TRBD1 (5 bases). From germline, CDR1 is SEHNR and CDR2 FQNEAQ (reference sequence). The CDR3 consists of 14 residues. The V end was cut by 4 bases, the J end by 1 base, with 11 bases between. The DNA of the CDR3 is TGTGCCAGCAGCTCTCGACAGAGTTCCTACGAGCAGTACTTC. Translated, it gives CASSSRQSSYEQYF.

This clone was detected a few times. The chain joins TRBV28 to TRBJ1-1; D is ambiguous. The V gene's germline CDR1 is MDHEN and CDR2 SYDVKM. There are 11 residues in the CDR3. V lost 5 bases, J lost 7 bases, and 8 bases lay in between. The CDR3 region is CASSRQVEAFF. The CDR3 DNA reads TGTGCCAGCAGTCGGCAGGTTGAAGCTTTCTTT.

This chain links TRBV10-3 with TRBJ2-7, with TRBD1 matching 7 bases. The CDR3 totals 13 residues. The germline V gene encodes CDR1 ENHRY and CDR2 SYGVKD. J lost 4 bases, V lost 6 bases, and 6 bases had no gene match. CDR3 amino acids: CAIRRDRPYEQYF. The DNA for the CDR3 is TGTGCCATCAGGAGGGACAGACCGTACGAGCAGTACTTC.

Remarks on this clone: The sample contains more than one DNA sequence encoding this CDR3. V usage is TRBV18 and J usage is TRBJ2-3, with no clear D. CDR1 is KGHSH and CDR2 is LQKENI in the germline V gene. The ends were cut back, 0 bases at V and 3 bases at J, with 4 bases in the middle. There are 13 residues in the CDR3. This CDR3 reads CASSPPSTDTQYF. Here the CDR3 DNA reads TGTGCCAGCTCACCACCATCGACAGATACGCAGTATTTT.

This clone was seen only a few times. The chain joins TRBV28 to TRBJ2-7, with D hard to call. CDR1 is MDHEN and CDR2 is SYDVKM in the germline V gene. V was shortened by 4 bases and J by 9 bases, with 13 bases between the two germline ends. The CDR3 has 12 amino acids. The CDR3 is CASSSPPPPQYF. In DNA, the CDR3 is TGTGCCAGCAGTTCCCCTCCCCCCCCGCAGTACTTC.

CDR3: CASSLSTSGGGVTDTQYF. CDR3 in DNA: TGTGCCAGCAGCCTATCCACTAGCGGGGGTGGGGTCACAGATACGCAGTATTTT. The rearrangement joins TRBV7-2 to TRBJ2-3, with 11 bases that match TRBD2. Losses at the gene ends were 5 bases for V and 2 bases for J; bases not matched to a gene: 12. Germline V lookup: CDR1 SGHTA, CDR2 FQGNSA. The CDR3 extends over 18 amino acids.

The CDR3: CASSIPGLAGGRRETQYF. CDR3 in DNA: TGTGCCAGTAGTATACCGGGACTAGCGGGGGGTCGGAGAGAGACCCAGTACTTC. The chain joins TRBV19 to TRBJ2-5; 15 positions match TRBD2. With 2 bases clipped from V and 4 bases from J, the junction kept 8 bases outside the gene matches. The CDR3 length is 18 residues. CDR1 is LNHDA, CDR2 SQIVND, per germline (reference sequence).

V gene TRBV14 combines with J gene TRBJ2-7; D might be TRBD1 (6 bases). With 1 base removed from V and 2 bases from J, the gap between germline ends came to 6 bases. Germline V gene lookup returns CDR1 SGHDN and CDR2 FVKESK. The CDR3 extends over 13 amino acids. CDR3 protein: CASSQGTAYEQYF. CDR3 bases: TGTGCCAGCAGCCAAGGGACAGCCTACGAGCAGTACTTC. Variable domain in full (rest from reference TRBV14 and TRBJ2-7): EAGVTQFPSHSVIEKGQTVTLRCDPISGHDNLYWYRRVMGKEIKFLLHFVKESKQDESGMPNNRFLAERTGGTYSTLKVQPAELEDSGVYFCASSQGTAYEQYFGPGTRLTVT.

The chain links TRBV27 to TRBJ1-6, with D maybe TRBD1 (6 bases). The ends were cut back, 8 bases at V and 9 bases at J, with 20 bases in the middle. CDR3 length: 15 residues. The germline CDR1 and CDR2 sequences are MNHEY and SMNVEV (reference sequence). The CDR3 protein is CASRGLTGSTSPLHF. CDR3 nucleotides: TGTGCCAGCCGCGGTCTCACAGGGTCGACTTCACCCCTCCACTTT.

The rearrangement links TRBV5-1 to TRBJ2-1; 9 bases line up with TRBD1. The CDR3 loop spans 16 amino acids. Per germline, CDR1 SGHRS and CDR2 YFSETQ. V shed 3 bases and J 0 bases; nucleotides not matched to a gene: 4. In DNA form, the CDR3 reads TGCGCCAGCAGCTCCACGACAGGGGGCTCCTACAATGAGCAGTTCTTC. It encodes CASSSTTGGSYNEQFF.

The chain joins TRBV13 to TRBJ2-3; D call uncertain. CDR1 and CDR2 from the germline V gene are PRHDT and FYEKMQ (reference sequence). The CDR3 runs to 14 residues. Deletions cut 2 bases from V and 2 bases from J, with 8 bases between. The DNA for the CDR3 is TGTGCCAGCAGCTTAAAACAGACCACAGATACGCAGTATTTT. Translated, it gives CASSLKQTTDTQYF. The whole variable domain, remainder taken from reference TRBV13 and TRBJ2-3, is AAGVIQSPRHLIKEKRETATLKCYPIPRHDTVYWYQQGPGQDPQFLISFYEKMQSDKGSIPDRFSAQQFSDYHSELNMSSLELGDSALYFCASSLKQTTDTQYFGPGTRLTVL.

In this sample, this clone turned up a few times. The rearrangement joins TRBV30 to TRBJ1-1, with D perhaps TRBD1 (5 bases). Trimming removed 3 bases at V and 0 bases at J, with 8 bases between. The CDR3 covers 13 residues. Germline loops: CDR1 GTSNPN, CDR2 SVGIG (reference sequence). In nucleotides, the CDR3 is TGTGCCTGGAGCCGGGACTTGAACACTGAAGCTTTCTTT. Amino acid sequence: CAWSRDLNTEAFF.

V gene TRBV29-1 combines with J gene TRBJ1-2, with D perhaps TRBD1 (5 bases). CDR1 SQVTM and CDR2 ANQGSEA come from the germline V gene. The CDR3 runs 13 residues. Trimming took 4 bases from V and 0 from J, leaving 9 bases between them. CDR3 nucleotide sequence: TGCAGCGTTGCTGTGACAGCTAACTATGGCTACACCTTC. Protein product: CSVAVTANYGYTF. Supplemented by reference TRBV29-1 and TRBJ1-2, the full variable domain reads SAVISQKPSRDICQRGTSLTIQCQVDSQVTMMFWYRQQPGQSLTLIATANQGSEATYESGFVIDKFPISRPNLTFSTLTVSNMSPEDSSIYLCSVAVTANYGYTFGSGTRLTVV.

The chain is built from TRBV7-9 and TRBJ1-1; 7 nucleotides agree with TRBD1. Germline loops: CDR1 SEHNR, CDR2 FQNEAQ (reference sequence). V lost 5 bases to trimming and J lost 4 bases; unmatched junction nucleotides: 7. The CDR3 spans 14 residues. The CDR3, as DNA: TGTGCCAGCAGCAGAGGCGACAGGGCCACTGAAGCTTTCTTT. It is translated as CASSRGDRATEAFF.